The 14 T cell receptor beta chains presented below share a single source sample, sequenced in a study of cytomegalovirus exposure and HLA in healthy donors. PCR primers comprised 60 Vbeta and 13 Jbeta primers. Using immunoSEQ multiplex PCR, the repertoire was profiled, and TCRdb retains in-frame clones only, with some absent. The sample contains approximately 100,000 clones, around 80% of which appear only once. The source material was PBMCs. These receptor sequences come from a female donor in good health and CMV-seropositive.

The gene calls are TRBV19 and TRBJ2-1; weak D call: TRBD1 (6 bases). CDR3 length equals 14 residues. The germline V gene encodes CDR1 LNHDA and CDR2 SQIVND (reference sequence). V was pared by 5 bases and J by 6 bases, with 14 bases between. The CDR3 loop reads CASSVTRDINEQFF. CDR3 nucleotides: TGTGCCAGTAGTGTCACCCGGGACATCAATGAGCAGTTCTTC.

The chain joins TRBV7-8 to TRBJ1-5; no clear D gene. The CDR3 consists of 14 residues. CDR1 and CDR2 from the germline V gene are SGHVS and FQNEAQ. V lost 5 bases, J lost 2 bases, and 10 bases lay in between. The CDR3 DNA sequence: TGTGCCAGCAGCCCTGGCTTGGGCAATCAGCCCCAGCATTTT. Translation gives CASSPGLGNQPQHF.

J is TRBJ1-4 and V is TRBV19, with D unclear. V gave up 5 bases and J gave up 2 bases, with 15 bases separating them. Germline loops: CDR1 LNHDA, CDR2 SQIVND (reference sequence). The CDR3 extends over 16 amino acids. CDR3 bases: TGTGCCAGTAGTTTTCGCGCCCGAGCGACTAATGAAAAACTGTTTTTT. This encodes CASSFRARATNEKLFF.

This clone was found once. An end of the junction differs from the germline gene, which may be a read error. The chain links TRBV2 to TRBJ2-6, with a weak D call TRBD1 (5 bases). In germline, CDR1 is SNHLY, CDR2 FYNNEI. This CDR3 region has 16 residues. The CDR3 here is CASREPDSSGANGLTF. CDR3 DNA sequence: TGTGCCAGCAGGGAACCTGACAGCTCTGGGGCCAACGGCCTGACTTTC.

DNA of the CDR3: TGTGCCAGCAGCCGAACGGCGGGGTACTATGGCTACACCTTC. It yields the protein CASSRTAGYYGYTF. The rearrangement uses TRBV6-5 and TRBJ1-2; D gene unclear. Germline CDR1 is MNHEY and CDR2 is SVGAGI. The length of the CDR3 is 14 residues. Trimming removed 6 bases at V and 3 bases at J, with 14 bases between.

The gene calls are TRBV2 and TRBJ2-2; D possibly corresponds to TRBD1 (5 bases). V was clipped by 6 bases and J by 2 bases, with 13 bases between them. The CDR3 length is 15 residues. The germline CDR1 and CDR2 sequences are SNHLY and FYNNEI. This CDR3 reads CASRQGTGNTGELFF. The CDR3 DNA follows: TGTGCCAGCAGGCAGGGCACAGGAAACACCGGGGAGCTGTTTTTT.

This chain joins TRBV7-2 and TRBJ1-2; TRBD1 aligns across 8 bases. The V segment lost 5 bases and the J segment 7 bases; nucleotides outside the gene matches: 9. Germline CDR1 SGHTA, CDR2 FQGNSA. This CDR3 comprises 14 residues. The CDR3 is CASSPQTGVSGYTF. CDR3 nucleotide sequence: TGTGCCAGCAGCCCCCAGACAGGGGTGTCTGGCTACACCTTC.

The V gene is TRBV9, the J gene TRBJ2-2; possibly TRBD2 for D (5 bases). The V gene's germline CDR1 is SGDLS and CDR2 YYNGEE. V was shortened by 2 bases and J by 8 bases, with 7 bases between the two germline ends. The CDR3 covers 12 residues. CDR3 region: CASSVRGGELFF. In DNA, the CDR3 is TGTGCCAGCAGCGTTCGAGGGGGGGAGCTGTTTTTT.

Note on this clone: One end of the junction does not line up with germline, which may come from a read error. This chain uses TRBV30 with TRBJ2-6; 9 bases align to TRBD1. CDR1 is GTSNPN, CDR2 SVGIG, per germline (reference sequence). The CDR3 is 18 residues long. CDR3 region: CAWIRLGQGLSGANGLTF. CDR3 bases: TGTGCCTGGATTCGATTGGGACAGGGCCTATCTGGGGCCAACGGCCTGACTTTC. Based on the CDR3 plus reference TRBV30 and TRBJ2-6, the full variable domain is SQTIHQWPATLVQPVGSPLSLECTVEGTSNPNLYWYRQAAGRGLQLLFYSVGIGQISSEVPQNLSASRPQDRQFILSSKKLLLSDSGFYLCAWIRLGQGLSGANGLTFGAGSRLTVL.

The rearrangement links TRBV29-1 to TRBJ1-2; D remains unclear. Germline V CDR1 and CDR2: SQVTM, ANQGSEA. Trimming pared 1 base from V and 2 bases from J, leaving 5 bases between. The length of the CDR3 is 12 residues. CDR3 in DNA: TGCAGCGTTGAAGCGGGGAACTATGGCTACACCTTC. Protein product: CSVEAGNYGYTF.

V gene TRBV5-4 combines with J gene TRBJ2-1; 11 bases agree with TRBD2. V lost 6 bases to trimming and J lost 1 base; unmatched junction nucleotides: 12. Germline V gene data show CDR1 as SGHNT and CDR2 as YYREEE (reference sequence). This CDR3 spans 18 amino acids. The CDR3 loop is CASTPGLAAYNSYNEQFF. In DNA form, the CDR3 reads TGTGCCAGCACCCCGGGACTAGCGGCCTATAATTCCTACAATGAGCAGTTCTTC.

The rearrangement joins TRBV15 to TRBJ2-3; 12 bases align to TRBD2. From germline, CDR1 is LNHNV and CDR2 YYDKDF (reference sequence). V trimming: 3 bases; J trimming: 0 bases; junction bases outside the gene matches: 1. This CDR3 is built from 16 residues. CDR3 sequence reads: CATSRGTSGSTDTQYF. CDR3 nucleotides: TGTGCCACCAGCAGGGGGACTAGCGGGAGCACAGATACGCAGTATTTT.

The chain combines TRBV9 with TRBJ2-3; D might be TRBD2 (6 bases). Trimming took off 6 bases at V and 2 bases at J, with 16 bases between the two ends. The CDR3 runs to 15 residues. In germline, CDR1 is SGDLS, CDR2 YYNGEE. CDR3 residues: CASTPGPGDTDTQYF. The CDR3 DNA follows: TGTGCCAGCACCCCCGGGCCGGGGGACACAGATACGCAGTATTTT.

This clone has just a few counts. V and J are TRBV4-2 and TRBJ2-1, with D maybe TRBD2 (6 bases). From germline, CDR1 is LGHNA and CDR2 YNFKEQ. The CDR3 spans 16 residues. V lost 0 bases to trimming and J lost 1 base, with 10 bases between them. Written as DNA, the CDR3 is TGTGCCAGCAGCCAAGAAAGTAGCGGTTCCTACAATGAGCAGTTCTTC. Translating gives CASSQESSGSYNEQFF.